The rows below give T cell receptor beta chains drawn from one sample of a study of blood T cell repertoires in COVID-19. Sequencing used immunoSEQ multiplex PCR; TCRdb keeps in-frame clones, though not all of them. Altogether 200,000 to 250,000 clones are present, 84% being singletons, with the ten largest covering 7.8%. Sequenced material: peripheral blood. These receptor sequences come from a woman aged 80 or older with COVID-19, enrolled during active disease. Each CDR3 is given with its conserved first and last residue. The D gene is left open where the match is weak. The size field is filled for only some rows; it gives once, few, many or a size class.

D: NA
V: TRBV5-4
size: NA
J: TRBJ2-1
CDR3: CASSSGGPSYNEQFF
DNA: TGTGCCAGCAGTTCGGGGGGCCCCTCCTACAATGAGCAGTTCTTC

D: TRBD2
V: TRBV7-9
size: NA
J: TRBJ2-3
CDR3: CASSFSGRAGDTQYF
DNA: TGTGCCAGCAGCTTTAGCGGGAGGGCAGGGGATACGCAGTATTTT

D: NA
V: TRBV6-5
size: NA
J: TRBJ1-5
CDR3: CASTWTTNQPQHF
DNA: TGTGCCAGCACCTGGACAACTAATCAGCCCCAGCATTTT

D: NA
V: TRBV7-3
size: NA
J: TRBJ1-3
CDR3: CASSFGSSGNTIYF
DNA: TGTGCCAGCAGCTTCGGGAGCTCTGGAAACACCATATATTTT

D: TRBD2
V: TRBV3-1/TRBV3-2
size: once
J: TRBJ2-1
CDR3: CASSQTSGSYNEQFF
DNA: TGTGCCAGCAGCCAGACTAGCGGGAGCTACAATGAGCAGTTCTTC

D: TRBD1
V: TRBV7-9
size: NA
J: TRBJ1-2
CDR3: CASSAKPGGLGGYTF
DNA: TGTGCCAGCAGCGCGAAGCCAGGGGGCCTCGGAGGCTACACCTTC

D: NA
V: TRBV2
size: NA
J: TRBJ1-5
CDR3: CASHRDFDQPQHF
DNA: TGTGCCAGTCACAGGGATTTTGATCAGCCCCAGCATTTT

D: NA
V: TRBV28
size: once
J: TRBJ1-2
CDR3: CASSLQGGYTF
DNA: TGTGCCAGCAGCCTACAGGGAGGCTACACCTTC

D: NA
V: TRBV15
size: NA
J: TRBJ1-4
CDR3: CATSRASEKLFF
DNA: TGTGCCACCAGCCGAGCGAGCGAAAAACTGTTTTTT

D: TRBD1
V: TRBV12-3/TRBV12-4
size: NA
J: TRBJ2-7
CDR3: CASRTGGSYEQYF
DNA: TGTGCCAGCAGGACAGGGGGCTCCTACGAGCAGTACTTC

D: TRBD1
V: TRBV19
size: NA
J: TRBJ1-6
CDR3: CASSGTGPGTLHF
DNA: TGTGCCAGTAGTGGGACAGGCCCAGGAACCCTCCACTTT

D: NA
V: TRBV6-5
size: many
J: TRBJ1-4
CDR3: CASSYSREGRRDF
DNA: TGTGCCAGCAGTTACTCGAGGGAGGGCAGAAGGGATTTT

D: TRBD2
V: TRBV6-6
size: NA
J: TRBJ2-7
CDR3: CASSSAGGFYEQYF
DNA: TGTGCCAGCAGTTCTGCGGGAGGGTTCTACGAGCAGTACTTC

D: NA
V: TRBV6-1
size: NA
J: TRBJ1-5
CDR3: CASSEIIEGGRNQPQHF
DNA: TGTGCCAGCAGTGAAATTATAGAGGGAGGGAGGAATCAGCCCCAGCATTTT

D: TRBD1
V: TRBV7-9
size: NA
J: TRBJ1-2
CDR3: CASSDRVLYGYTF
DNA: TGTGCCAGCTCGGACAGGGTACTCTATGGCTACACCTTC

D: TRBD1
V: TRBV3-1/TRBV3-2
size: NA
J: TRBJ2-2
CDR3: CASSHGTGQRTGELFF
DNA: TGTGCCAGCAGCCACGGGACAGGGCAAAGGACCGGGGAGCTGTTTTTT

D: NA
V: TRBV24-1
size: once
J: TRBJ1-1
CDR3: CATSVSGKTEAFF
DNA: TGTGCCACCAGTGTTTCAGGGAAGACTGAAGCTTTCTTT

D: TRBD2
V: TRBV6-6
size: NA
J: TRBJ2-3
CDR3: CASRGTSGGTDTQYF
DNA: TGTGCCAGCAGAGGGACTAGCGGGGGCACAGATACGCAGTATTTT

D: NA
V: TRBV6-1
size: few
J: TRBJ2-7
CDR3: CASSEGRREWGYEQYF
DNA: TGTGCCAGCAGTGAAGGGCGACGGGAGTGGGGCTACGAGCAGTACTTC

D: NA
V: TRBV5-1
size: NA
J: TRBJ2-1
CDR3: CASSQEIPGEQFF
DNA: TGCGCCAGCAGCCAAGAAATACCGGGTGAGCAGTTCTTC

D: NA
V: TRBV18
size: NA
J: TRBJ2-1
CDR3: CASSPRRDSYNEQFF
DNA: TGTGCCAGCTCACCACGCAGGGACTCCTACAATGAGCAGTTCTTC

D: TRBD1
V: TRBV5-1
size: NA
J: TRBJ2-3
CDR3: CASTRGQPDTQYF
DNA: TGCGCCAGCACCAGGGGGCAGCCAGATACGCAGTATTTT

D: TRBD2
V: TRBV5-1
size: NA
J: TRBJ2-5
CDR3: CASSLGVAGEQTQYF
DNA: TGCGCCAGCAGCTTGGGGGTAGCGGGAGAGCAGACCCAGTACTTC

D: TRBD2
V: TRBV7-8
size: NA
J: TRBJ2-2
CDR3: CASSTGLAETGELFF
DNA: TGTGCCAGCAGCACTGGACTAGCGGAGACGGGGGAGCTGTTTTTT

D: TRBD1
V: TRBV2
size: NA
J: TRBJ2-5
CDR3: CASSIPGQGSQETQYF
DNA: TGTGCCAGCAGTATACCGGGACAGGGAAGCCAAGAGACCCAGTACTTC

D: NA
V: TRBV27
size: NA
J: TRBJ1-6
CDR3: CASSLSPTGLNSPLHF
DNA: TGTGCCAGCAGTTTATCGCCGACAGGTCTCAATTCACCCCTCCACTTT

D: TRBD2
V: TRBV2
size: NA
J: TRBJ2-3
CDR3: CASAPGPAGGADTQYF
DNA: TGTGCCAGCGCCCCGGGTCCGGCGGGGGGGGCAGATACGCAGTATTTT

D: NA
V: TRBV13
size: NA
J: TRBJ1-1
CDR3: CASSLGAGNTEAFF
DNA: TGTGCCAGCAGCTTAGGGGCAGGGAACACTGAAGCTTTCTTT

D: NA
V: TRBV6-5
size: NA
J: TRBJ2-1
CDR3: CASSYSGIMEREQFF
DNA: TGTGCCAGCAGTTACTCCGGGATCATGGAGAGGGAGCAGTTCTTC

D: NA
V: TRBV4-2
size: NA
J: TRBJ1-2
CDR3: CASSQERARSGDGYTF
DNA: TGTGCCAGCAGCCAAGAGAGGGCCAGGTCGGGGGATGGCTACACCTTC

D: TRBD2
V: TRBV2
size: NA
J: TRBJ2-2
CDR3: CASSGLAGVEAGELFF
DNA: TGTGCCAGCAGTGGACTAGCGGGGGTCGAGGCCGGGGAGCTGTTTTTT

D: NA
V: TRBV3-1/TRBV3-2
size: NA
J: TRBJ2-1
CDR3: CASSQGRAYNEQFF
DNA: TGTGCCAGCAGCCAAGGTCGGGCCTACAATGAGCAGTTCTTC

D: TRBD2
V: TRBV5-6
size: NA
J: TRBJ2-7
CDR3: CASSSGLAIEQYF
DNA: TGTGCCAGCAGCTCGGGACTAGCAATCGAGCAGTACTTC

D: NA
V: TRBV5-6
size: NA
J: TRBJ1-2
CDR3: CASSSLDKTSFGYTF
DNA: TGTGCCAGCAGCTCACTGGACAAGACCTCCTTTGGCTACACCTTC

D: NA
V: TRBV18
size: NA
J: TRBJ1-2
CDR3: CASSPQGLRYGYTF
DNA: TGTGCCAGCTCACCCCAGGGCCTGCGCTATGGCTACACCTTC

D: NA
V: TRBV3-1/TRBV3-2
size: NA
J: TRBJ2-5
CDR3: CASSPSEQGTQYF
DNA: TGTGCCAGCAGCCCCTCGGAGCAAGGGACCCAGTACTTC

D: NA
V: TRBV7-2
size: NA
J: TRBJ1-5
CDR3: CASSFAGTNQPQHF
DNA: TGTGCCAGCAGCTTTGCGGGCACCAATCAGCCCCAGCATTTT

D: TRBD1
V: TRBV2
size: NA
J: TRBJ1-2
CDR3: CASSQRQGSGYTF
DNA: TGTGCCAGCAGCCAAAGACAGGGGAGCGGCTACACCTTC

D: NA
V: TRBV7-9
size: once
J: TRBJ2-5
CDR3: CASSLGTLIRDF
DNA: TGTGCCAGCAGCTTAGGTACCCTAATCAGGGACTTC

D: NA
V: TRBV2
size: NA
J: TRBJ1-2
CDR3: CASNEGTNYGYTF
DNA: TGTGCCAGCAACGAGGGCACCAACTATGGCTACACCTTC

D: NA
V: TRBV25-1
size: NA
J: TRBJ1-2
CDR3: CASMETPGGYTF
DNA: TGTGCCAGCATGGAGACCCCGGGTGGCTACACCTTC

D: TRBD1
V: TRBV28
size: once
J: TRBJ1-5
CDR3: CASTPGQADQPQHF
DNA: TGTGCCAGCACCCCAGGACAGGCGGATCAGCCCCAGCATTTT

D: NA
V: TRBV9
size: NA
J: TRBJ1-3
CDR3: CASSVGGRAWGNTIYF
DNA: TGTGCCAGCAGCGTAGGCGGGAGGGCCTGGGGAAACACCATATATTTT

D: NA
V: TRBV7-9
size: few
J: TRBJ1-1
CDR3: CASSSPVNTEAFF
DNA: TGTGCCAGCAGCTCCCCGGTGAACACTGAAGCTTTCTTT

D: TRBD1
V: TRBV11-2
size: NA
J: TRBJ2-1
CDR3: CASSLARGRYNEQFF
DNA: TGTGCCAGCAGCTTAGCCAGGGGGCGCTACAATGAGCAGTTCTTC

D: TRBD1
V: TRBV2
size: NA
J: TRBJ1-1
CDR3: CASSGQGVGNTEAFF
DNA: TGTGCCAGCAGTGGGCAGGGGGTGGGCAACACTGAAGCTTTCTTT

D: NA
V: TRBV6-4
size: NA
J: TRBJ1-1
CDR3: CASSKTVNTEAFF
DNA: TGTGCCAGCAGTAAAACAGTGAACACTGAAGCTTTCTTT

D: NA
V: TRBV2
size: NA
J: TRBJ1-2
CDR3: CATSDTSLYGYTF
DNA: TGTGCCACATCGGACACCTCTCTTTATGGCTACACCTTC

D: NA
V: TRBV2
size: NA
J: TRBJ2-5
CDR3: CASSDEVGETQYF
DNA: TGTGCCAGCAGTGATGAGGTGGGAGAGACCCAGTACTTC

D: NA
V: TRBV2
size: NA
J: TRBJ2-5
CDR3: CASSANGGGETQYF
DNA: TGTGCCAGCAGCGCTAACGGGGGTGGGGAGACCCAGTACTTC

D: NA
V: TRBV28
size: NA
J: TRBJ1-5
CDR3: CASSRTDNQPQHF
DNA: TGTGCCAGCAGTCGGACAGACAATCAGCCCCAGCATTTT

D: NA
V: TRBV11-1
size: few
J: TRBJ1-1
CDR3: CASSPWGGASEAFF
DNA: TGTGCCAGCAGCCCCTGGGGGGGGGCTAGTGAAGCTTTCTTT

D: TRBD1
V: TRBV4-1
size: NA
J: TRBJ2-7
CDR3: CASSPGQGFREQYF
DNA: TGCGCCAGCAGCCCGGGACAGGGCTTTCGCGAGCAGTACTTC